The 21 T cell receptor beta chains below were found in one sample sequenced in a study of cytomegalovirus exposure and HLA in healthy donors. PCR involved 60 Vbeta and 13 Jbeta primers. Generated by immunoSEQ multiplex PCR, the TCRdb table keeps only in-frame clones and is missing some. The sample contains around 130,000 clones, about 80% of which appear only once. The sequenced sample was PBMCs. These receptors originate from a girl aged 2 to 10 in good health and CMV-seronegative.

A single count supports this clone. The chain uses TRBV2 and TRBJ1-4, with D perhaps matching TRBD1 (5 bases). This CDR3 comprises 15 residues. The V end was cut by 6 bases, the J end by 1 base, with 12 bases between. The germline gives CDR1 SNHLY, CDR2 FYNNEI. DNA of the CDR3: TGTGCCAGCAGCGCCGCGGGGGTAACTAATGAAAAACTGTTTTTT. This codes for CASSAAGVTNEKLFF.

This rearrangement joins TRBV4-2 to TRBJ1-2; 8 nucleotides align to TRBD1. The length of the CDR3 is 17 residues. J lost 6 bases, V lost 4 bases, and 16 bases had no gene match. CDR1 and CDR2 from the germline V gene are LGHNA and YNFKEQ. CDR3 region: CASSLYRTGTSLNGYTF. The CDR3 DNA sequence: TGTGCCAGCAGCCTCTACCGGACAGGGACGTCACTGAATGGCTACACCTTC.

V gene TRBV19 combines with J gene TRBJ2-7; 7 positions agree with TRBD1. The ends lost 10 bases at V and 2 bases at J; junction bases unmatched: 14. This CDR3 is built from 15 residues. Germline V gene lookup returns CDR1 LNHDA and CDR2 SQIVND (reference sequence). The CDR3 reads CATGAPGQLTYEQYF. CDR3 nucleotides: TGTGCCACCGGAGCCCCGGGACAGTTAACCTACGAGCAGTACTTC.

CDR3 amino acids: CASSLYTQETQYF. CDR3 sequence (DNA): TGTGCCAGCAGCTTATACACCCAAGAGACCCAGTACTTC. V and J are TRBV7-2 and TRBJ2-5; D unclear. The CDR3 sequence is 13 residues long. The V end was cut by 2 bases, the J end by 1 base, with 5 bases between. Looked up from germline, CDR1 is SGHTA and CDR2 is FQGNSA.

This chain links TRBV10-2 with TRBJ1-1; 7 nucleotides agree with TRBD1. Germline CDR1 reads WSHSY; CDR2 reads SAAADI. The CDR3 contains 14 residues. The J segment lost 7 bases and the V segment lost 6 bases, leaving 11 bases of the junction unmatched. The CDR3 loop reads CASSPSGGYFEAFF. The CDR3 DNA sequence: TGCGCCAGCAGCCCGTCAGGGGGTTATTTTGAAGCTTTCTTT.

Regarding this clone: Sequence at one end of the junction differs from germline and may be a read error. The chain joins TRBV7-2 to TRBJ1-2; D is unresolved. CDR3 length equals 13 residues. CDR1 is SGHTA and CDR2 is FQGNSA in the germline V gene. The CDR3 spells CAGSLALLDGYTF. Here the CDR3 DNA reads TGTGCCGGCAGCTTAGCGTTACTGGATGGCTACACCTTC. The full variable domain, in which reference TRBV7-2 and TRBJ1-2 provide the parts outside the CDR3, is GAGVSQSPSNKVTEKGKDVELRCDPISGHTALYWYRQSLGQGLEFLIYFQGNSAPDKSGLPSDRFSAERTGGSVSTLTIQRTQQEDSAVYLCAGSLALLDGYTFGSGTRLTVV.

The chain has TRBV27 and TRBJ2-7, with D uncertain. V shed 5 bases and J shed 0 bases, with 8 bases lying between them. Germline CDR1 MNHEY, CDR2 SMNVEV (reference sequence). This CDR3 region has 13 residues. This CDR3 reads CASSITPSYEQYF. The CDR3 region has the DNA TGTGCCAGCAGTATAACTCCCTCCTACGAGCAGTACTTC.

The chain joins TRBV6-1 to TRBJ2-5; D is possibly TRBD2 (5 bases). The DNA end lines up better with TRBJ2-7; the J call may be wrong. CDR3 length: 13 amino acids. The V gene's germline CDR1 is MNHNS and CDR2 SASEGT. CDR3 nucleotides: TGTGCCAGCGAGGGAGCGGAGCACTACGAGCAGTACTTC. Encoded protein: CASEGAEHYEQYF.

The chain carries TRBV5-8 and TRBJ1-6; D is unclear. Trimming shortened V by 0 bases and J by 16 bases, and 8 bases separated the two germline ends. Germline CDR1 SGHTS, CDR2 YDEGEE. This CDR3 is 11 amino acids long. The chain's CDR3 is CASSLAPELHF. The CDR3 region has the DNA TGTGCCAGCAGCTTGGCACCCGAGCTCCACTTT. Filled out from reference TRBV5-8 and TRBJ1-6, the complete variable domain reads EAGVTQSPTHLIKTRGQQATLRCSPISGHTSVYWYQQALGLGLQFLLWYDEGEERNRGNFPPRFSGRQFPNYSSELNVNALELEDSALYLCASSLAPELHFGNGTRLTVT.

The chain links TRBV27 to TRBJ2-7; TRBD1 matches 8 bases. Germline V gene sequence: CDR1 MNHEY, CDR2 SMNVEV (reference sequence). Unmatched junction bases numbered 3, after V lost 6 bases and J lost 2 bases. CDR3 length: 13 residues. CDR3 sequence reads: CASSWTGTYEQYF. CDR3 nucleotides: TGTGCCAGCAGCTGGACAGGGACCTACGAGCAGTACTTC.

The V gene is TRBV28, the J gene TRBJ2-7, with TRBD2 identical over 7 bases. CDR3 length: 14 amino acids. CDR1 is MDHEN and CDR2 is SYDVKM in the germline V gene. Trimming took 2 bases from V and 4 from J; bases not matched to a gene: 5. In nucleotides, the CDR3 is TGTGCCAGCAGTTTAGCGGGAGATGAGTACGAGCAGTACTTC. The encoded protein is CASSLAGDEYEQYF.

This clone was counted a few times. This chain joins TRBV6-4 and TRBJ2-2; 11 nucleotides match TRBD2. The CDR3 sequence is 17 residues long. V lost 0 bases, J lost 2 bases, and 2 bases stayed unmatched. Germline V CDR1 and CDR2: MRHNA, SNTAGT. CDR3 coding DNA: TGTGCCAGCAGTGACTCCACTAGCGGGAGCAACACCGGGGAGCTGTTTTTT. Encoded protein: CASSDSTSGSNTGELFF.

The chain is built from TRBV6-1 and TRBJ2-5, with 12 bases aligning to TRBD2. The J call may be faulty, since TRBJ2-7 better matches the DNA end. Germline V gene data show CDR1 as MNHNS and CDR2 as SASEGT. The CDR3 contains 16 residues. The DNA of the CDR3 is TGTGCCAGCAGTGGGAGCCTAGCGGGGGGGATGTACGAGCAGTACTTC. It translates to CASSGSLAGGMYEQYF.

CDR3 bases: TGTGCCAGCAGCGCAGGACAGGGGGCCAATCAGCCCCAGCATTTT. This sequence encodes CASSAGQGANQPQHF. The chain is built from TRBV7-2 and TRBJ1-5; 11 nucleotides agree with TRBD1. V shed 5 bases and J 3 bases; nucleotides not matched to a gene: 3. CDR3 length equals 15 residues. CDR1 and CDR2 from the germline V gene are SGHTA and FQGNSA. Based on the CDR3 plus reference TRBV7-2 and TRBJ1-5, the full variable domain is GAGVSQSPSNKVTEKGKDVELRCDPISGHTALYWYRQSLGQGLEFLIYFQGNSAPDKSGLPSDRFSAERTGGSVSTLTIQRTQQEDSAVYLCASSAGQGANQPQHFGDGTRLSIL.

The V call is TRBV4-3, the J call TRBJ1-6, with TRBD1 matching over 10 bases. The CDR3 length is 17 residues. CDR1 and CDR2 from the germline V gene are LGHNA and YSLEER. V shed 0 bases, J shed 7 bases, and the junction held 6 bases outside the gene matches. Written as DNA, the CDR3 is TGCGCCAGCAGCCAAGATCATGAGGGACAGGGGAATTCACCCCTCCACTTT. This encodes CASSQDHEGQGNSPLHF.

The rearrangement links TRBV30 to TRBJ1-2; D is ambiguous. Germline CDR1 and CDR2: GTSNPN and SVGIG (reference sequence). V was cut by 0 bases and J by 8 bases, with 13 bases left in between. This CDR3 contains 13 residues. The CDR3 DNA follows: TGTGCCTGGAGTGTACACCCCGAGGAAGGCTACACCTTC. This codes for CAWSVHPEEGYTF. The variable domain in full, completed from reference TRBV30 and TRBJ1-2, reads SQTIHQWPATLVQPVGSPLSLECTVEGTSNPNLYWYRQAAGRGLQLLFYSVGIGQISSEVPQNLSASRPQDRQFILSSKKLLLSDSGFYLCAWSVHPEEGYTFGSGTRLTVV.

The chain uses TRBV9 and TRBJ1-4, with D unresolved. From germline, CDR1 is SGDLS and CDR2 YYNGEE. Trimming pared 4 bases from V and 2 bases from J, leaving 6 bases between. The CDR3 totals 13 residues. The chain's CDR3 is CASSPVTNEKLFF. The CDR3 DNA is TGTGCCAGCAGCCCAGTTACTAATGAAAAACTGTTTTTT.

The chain uses TRBV5-4 and TRBJ2-6; 9 bases fit TRBD1. Germline assignment: CDR1 SGHNT and CDR2 YYREEE (reference sequence). V was pared by 4 bases and J by 0 bases, with 8 bases of the junction left unmatched. The CDR3 contains 18 residues. CDR3 bases: TGTGCCAGCAGCCCGGGGACAGGGAGACTCTCTGGGGCCAACGTCCTGACTTTC. Its translation: CASSPGTGRLSGANVLTF.

This CDR3 is CASSLLLRPNSGANVLTF. The DNA of the CDR3 is TGTGCCAGCAGTTTATTGCTGCGGCCCAACTCTGGGGCCAACGTCCTGACTTTC. V usage is TRBV28 and J usage is TRBJ2-6, with unresolved D. This CDR3 contains 18 residues. Germline loops: CDR1 MDHEN, CDR2 SYDVKM. The V and J ends lost 1 base and 0 bases respectively, with 13 bases between them.

The V and J genes are TRBV5-4 and TRBJ2-7; the D gene is possibly TRBD2 (6 bases). CDR1 and CDR2 (germline): SGHNT, YYREEE (reference sequence). The CDR3 contains 14 residues. V was shortened by 9 bases and J by 3 bases, with 19 bases between the two germline ends. In nucleotides, the CDR3 is TGTGCCACGCAAACGAAAGACGGGGGCTACGAGCAGTACTTC. As protein: CATQTKDGGYEQYF.

The V gene is TRBV15, the J gene TRBJ2-5; D remains ambiguous. With the DNA end fitting TRBJ2-7 better, the J assignment may be wrong. This CDR3 region has 14 residues. The germline V gene has CDR1 LNHNV and CDR2 YYDKDF (reference sequence). CDR3 DNA: TGTGCCACCAGCAGAGGAGGTTCAGACCACGAGCAGTACTTC. This codes for CATSRGGSDHEQYF.